This T cell receptor (beta chain) was captured by sequencing in a study of cytomegalovirus exposure and HLA in healthy donors. Germline values: CDR1 PRHDT, CDR2 FYEKMQ (reference sequence). CDR3 length equals 16 residues. As concerns this clone: An end of the junction differs from the germline gene, which may be a read error. Within the sample, other DNA sequences also encode this same CDR3.

The PCR was carried out with 60 Vbeta primers and 13 Jbeta primers. The assay was immunoSEQ multiplex PCR, and TCRdb's table has in-frame clones only and misses some. Altogether 150,000 or so clones are present, around 82% being singletons, with the ten largest covering 0.38%. Specimen: PBMCs. V gene TRBV13 combines with J gene TRBJ2-7, with 11 bases matching TRBD1. This TCR was recovered from a boy aged 2-15 years in good health and CMV-seronegative. This CDR3 is CASSLAGDRGVYEQYF. CDR3 coding DNA: TGTGCCAGCAGCTTAGCCGGGGACAGGGGGGTCTACGAACAGTACTTC.